This T cell receptor beta chain was recorded in a study of cytomegalovirus exposure and HLA in healthy donors. Healthy people donating bone marrow made up the donors. The PCR contained 60 Vbeta and 13 Jbeta primers. Authors' methods: An analysis performed later counted 75 million to 80 million unique TCR beta chains (around 11 million of them shared). Assay: immunoSEQ multiplex PCR; the TCRdb copy retains only in-frame clones and omits some. Clone size and the V and J calls come from that table; the DNA yielded D and trimming. The sample consists of around 150,000 clones, around 9.6% of them appearing once. Per the germline V gene, CDR1 is SGHNT and CDR2 is YENEEA. The trim removed 5 bases at V and 5 bases at J, leaving 11 bases unmatched. The CDR3 loop spans 16 amino acids. General study findings and limits: The study had only CMV serostatus as immune exposure information. When presence/absence was analysed, sequencing depth was taken to be roughly uniform across donors.

This clone was found a few times. Its antigen is not identified. The clonotype originates from a male donor in good health and CMV-seronegative. The chain has TRBV11-3 and TRBJ2-5, with TRBD2 matching 10 bases. Sequencing was carried out using PBMCs. CDR3 in amino acids: CASSPRLAGESETQYF. CDR3 DNA sequence: TGTGCCAGCAGCCCCCGTCTAGCGGGAGAAAGTGAGACCCAGTACTTC.